The 26 T cell receptor beta chains presented below share a single source sample, sequenced in a study of graft-versus-host responses after intestinal transplantation. Only in-frame clones appear in the TCRdb table, and some are missing; sequencing was by immunoSEQ multiplex PCR. The sample contains 77,000 or so clones, approximately 92% of which appear only once. Material: PBMCs, obtained 98 days after intestinal transplantation. Every receptor here comes from a human patient who received an intestinal transplant, so some T cells may come from the graft donor.

The chain recombines TRBV18 with TRBJ1-1; D possibly corresponds to TRBD1 (6 bases). The CDR3 has 15 amino acids. Trimming stripped 2 bases from V and 2 bases from J, with 12 bases between. Germline V gives CDR1 KGHSH, CDR2 LQKENI. The chain's CDR3 is CASSPIGGPNTEAFF. The DNA of the CDR3 is TGTGCCAGCTCACCAATCGGGGGGCCCAACACTGAAGCTTTCTTT.

The CDR3 loop reads CASGLTWDRENTEAFF. The DNA of the CDR3 is TGTGCTAGTGGTTTGACGTGGGACAGGGAGAACACTGAAGCTTTCTTT. V gene TRBV12-5 combines with J gene TRBJ1-1; 9 bases align to TRBD1. Trimming took 2 bases from V and 1 from J; bases not matched to a gene: 5. The CDR3 contains 16 residues. The germline V gene has CDR1 LGHNT and CDR2 FRNRAP.

In nucleotides, the CDR3 is TGTGCCAGCAGGCTAGACAGGGGGCGAAGCTATGGCTACACCTTC. Protein: CASRLDRGRSYGYTF. The chain couples TRBV6-1 to TRBJ1-2; TRBD1 agrees at 10 bases. Germline V gene sequence: CDR1 MNHNS, CDR2 SASEGT. This CDR3 is 15 amino acids long. V dropped 6 bases and J dropped 4; count of bases not matched to a gene: 8.

This clone was seen only once. V gene TRBV7-9 combines with J gene TRBJ2-1; D is unresolved. Germline V gene sequence: CDR1 SEHNR, CDR2 FQNEAQ (reference sequence). V was shortened by 3 bases and J by 0 bases, with 9 bases between the two germline ends. The CDR3 covers 15 residues. CDR3 region: CASSFGLLSYNEQFF. CDR3 coding DNA: TGTGCCAGCAGCTTCGGGTTGCTCTCCTACAATGAGCAGTTCTTC.

This chain joins TRBV5-6 and TRBJ2-7; weak D call: TRBD2 (5 bases). The CDR3 is 13 residues long. V shed 6 bases and J shed 4 bases, with 14 bases lying between them. Germline V gene data show CDR1 as SGHDT and CDR2 as YYEEEE. CDR3 protein: CASTPSWRYEQYF. DNA of the CDR3: TGTGCCAGCACCCCAAGTTGGAGGTACGAGCAGTACTTC.

The chain carries TRBV5-6 and TRBJ1-5, with D maybe TRBD1 (5 bases). Germline V lookup: CDR1 SGHDT, CDR2 YYEEEE. V lost 0 bases and J lost 5, with 9 bases in between. The CDR3 contains 14 residues. The CDR3 spells CASSLGRDHQPQHF. The CDR3 DNA is TGTGCCAGCAGCTTGGGCAGGGACCATCAGCCCCAGCATTTT.

This clone has a single count. The chain combines TRBV6-6 with TRBJ2-7, with 7 positions matching TRBD1. The germline CDR1 and CDR2 sequences are MNHNY and SVGAGI (reference sequence). The CDR3 extends over 13 amino acids. V shed 8 bases and J 0 bases; nucleotides not matched to a gene: 4. CDR3 protein: CASRRDSSYEQYF. CDR3 nucleotide sequence: TGTGCCAGCCGCCGGGACAGCTCCTACGAGCAGTACTTC.

J is TRBJ2-5 and V is TRBV7-9; D is unclear. With 4 bases removed from V and 5 bases from J, the gap between germline ends came to 14 bases. CDR1 SEHNR and CDR2 FQNEAQ come from the germline V gene (reference sequence). This CDR3 is 14 amino acids long. The CDR3 DNA follows: TGTGCCAGCAGCTCCCTTGGAAGTCGGGAGACCCAGTACTTC. This sequence encodes CASSSLGSRETQYF. The full variable domain, its missing parts supplied by reference TRBV7-9 and TRBJ2-5, is DTGVSQNPRHKITKRGQNVTFRCDPISEHNRLYWYRQTLGQGPEFLTYFQNEAQLEKSRLLSDRFSAERPKGSFSTLEIQRTEQGDSAMYLCASSSLGSRETQYFGPGTRLLVL.

The chain has TRBV25-1 and TRBJ1-4; a possible D gene is TRBD1 (6 bases). Trimming shortened V by 6 bases and J by 3 bases, and 8 bases separated the two germline ends. This CDR3 is built from 13 residues. The germline V gene has CDR1 MGHDK and CDR2 SYGVNS. CDR3 region: CASRDSPNEKLFF. The CDR3 DNA reads TGTGCCAGCAGGGACAGCCCTAATGAAAAACTGTTTTTT. The variable domain in full, with the rest retrieved from reference TRBV25-1 and TRBJ1-4, is EADIYQTPRYLVIGTGKKITLECSQTMGHDKMYWYQQDPGMELHLIHYSYGVNSTEKGDLSSESTVSRIRTEHFPLTLESARPSHTSQYLCASRDSPNEKLFFGSGTQLSVL.

The chain recombines TRBV29-1 with TRBJ1-1; tentative D call: TRBD1 (5 bases). The germline CDR1 and CDR2 sequences are SQVTM and ANQGSEA. Trimming removed 5 bases at V and 5 bases at J, with 12 bases between. The CDR3 has 12 residues. CDR3 region: CSVSAGRTEAFF. CDR3 DNA sequence: TGCAGCGTTTCGGCAGGGAGGACTGAAGCTTTCTTT.

The chain carries TRBV12-5 and TRBJ2-5; D possibly matches TRBD1 or TRBD2 (6 bases each). V shed 0 bases and J shed 4 bases, with 15 bases lying between them. CDR1 and CDR2 from the germline V gene are LGHNT and FRNRAP. This CDR3 region has 16 residues. CDR3 loop: CASGLVRTGGGETQYF. The CDR3 DNA is TGTGCTAGTGGTTTGGTACGCACCGGGGGCGGAGAGACCCAGTACTTC.

The chain is built from TRBV28 and TRBJ2-5; 15 bases align to TRBD2. V trimming: 6 bases; J trimming: 4 bases; junction bases outside the gene matches: 3. The CDR3 length is 15 residues. Germline CDR1 and CDR2: MDHEN and SYDVKM. The CDR3 is CASRPGLAGGETQYF. CDR3 in DNA: TGTGCCAGCAGGCCGGGACTAGCGGGAGGAGAGACCCAGTACTTC. Full variable domain (outside the CDR3, taken from reference TRBV28 and TRBJ2-5): DVKVTQSSRYLVKRTGEKVFLECVQDMDHENMFWYRQDPGLGLRLIYFSYDVKMKEKGDIPEGYSVSREKKERFSLILESASTNQTSMYLCASRPGLAGGETQYFGPGTRLLVL.

This clone appeared once. This chain links TRBV28 with TRBJ1-4; D remains ambiguous. V was shortened by 5 bases and J by 2 bases, with 15 bases between the two germline ends. Germline assignment: CDR1 MDHEN and CDR2 SYDVKM. The CDR3 covers 16 residues. The CDR3 DNA is TGTGCCAGCAGTAGACCCCAGGTGGCGACTAATGAAAAACTGTTTTTT. It yields the protein CASSRPQVATNEKLFF.

The V gene is TRBV11-1, the J gene TRBJ2-5, with TRBD2 matching 8 bases. The CDR3 runs to 19 residues. Trimming at V came to 1 base and at J to 5 bases, leaving 18 bases not matched to a gene. The germline V gene encodes CDR1 SGHAT and CDR2 FQDESV (reference sequence). DNA of the CDR3: TGTGCCAGCAGCTTAGAAGTGGTTTGGGGGACTAGAGGTCAGGAGACCCAGTACTTC. It codes for CASSLEVVWGTRGQETQYF.

The chain links TRBV11-2 to TRBJ1-4; D remains unclear. The CDR3 has 11 amino acids. V lost 5 bases and J 7 bases, leaving 5 bases between the germline ends. Germline values: CDR1 SGHAT, CDR2 FQNNGV. As DNA, the CDR3 is TGTGCCAGCAGCATGGGTGAAAAACTGTTTTTT. It is translated as CASSMGEKLFF.

The V and J genes are TRBV2 and TRBJ1-2; D gene ambiguous. Germline assignment: CDR1 SNHLY and CDR2 FYNNEI. V was shortened by 11 bases and J by 6 bases, with 13 bases between the two germline ends. CDR3 length: 11 amino acids. As DNA, the CDR3 is TGTGCCGGATACCAACCTAATGGCTACACCTTC. Encoded protein: CAGYQPNGYTF.

Only one count was recorded for this clone. The rearrangement uses TRBV15 and TRBJ2-5, with D perhaps matching TRBD2 (6 bases). The ends were cut back, 0 bases at V and 1 base at J, with 9 bases in the middle. The germline V gene encodes CDR1 LNHNV and CDR2 YYDKDF (reference sequence). The CDR3 runs to 15 residues. CDR3 coding DNA: TGTGCCACCAGCAGAGATCCGACTAGCCAAGAGACCCAGTACTTC. Amino acid sequence: CATSRDPTSQETQYF. Variable domain in full (rest from reference TRBV15 and TRBJ2-5): DAMVIQNPRYQVTQFGKPVTLSCSQTLNHNVMYWYQQKSSQAPKLLFHYYDKDFNNEADTPDNFQSRRPNTSFCFLDIRSPGLGDTAMYLCATSRDPTSQETQYFGPGTRLLVL.

The rearrangement links TRBV23-1 to TRBJ2-3; possible D gene TRBD2, 7 bases. TRBV23-1 is classed as an ORF, of uncertain function. The CDR3 is 19 amino acids. V was cut by 2 bases and J by 1 base, with 22 bases left in between. CDR3 sequence: CASSQKGGGGSDGTDTQYF. As DNA, the CDR3 is TGCGCCAGCAGTCAAAAAGGGGGGGGAGGGAGTGACGGCACAGATACGCAGTATTTT.

The chain is built from TRBV6-5 and TRBJ1-1, with TRBD1 identical over 8 bases. This CDR3 is 15 amino acids long. CDR1 and CDR2 (germline): MNHEY, SVGAGI. Trimming took 4 bases from V and 3 from J; bases not matched to a gene: 7. The CDR3 loop is CASSFSGGLHTEAFF. For the CDR3, the DNA is TGTGCCAGCAGTTTCTCAGGGGGCTTGCACACTGAAGCTTTCTTT.

This chain joins TRBV28 and TRBJ2-1, with a possible D match to TRBD1 (6 bases). This CDR3 has 19 residues. The germline V and J ends were trimmed by 2 bases and 4 bases, with 24 bases remaining between them. CDR1 is MDHEN and CDR2 is SYDVKM in the germline V gene. The CDR3 region has the DNA TGTGCCAGCAGTTTAGTATTGTGGTGGACGGCAGGGGATTACAATGAGCAGTTCTTC. Its translation: CASSLVLWWTAGDYNEQFF.

The rearrangement links TRBV6-5 to TRBJ1-2; D remains unclear. Germline CDR1 reads MNHEY; CDR2 reads SVGAGI. The CDR3 contains 11 residues. Between the trimmed V and J ends, which lost 7 bases and 3 bases, there was a span of 6 bases. CDR3 nucleotide sequence: TGTGCCAGCATACAGTACTATGGCTACACCTTC. It codes for CASIQYYGYTF.

The chain has TRBV5-6 and TRBJ2-5; 13 positions agree with TRBD2. Germline CDR1 is SGHDT and CDR2 is YYEEEE. Losses at the gene ends were 3 bases for V and 2 bases for J; bases not matched to a gene: 4. The CDR3 totals 16 residues. The CDR3 nucleotides are TGTGCCAGCAGCTCTGGACTAGCGGGAGAGCAAGAGACCCAGTACTTC. It encodes CASSSGLAGEQETQYF.

CDR3 protein: CASSLEGDGEKLFF. The CDR3 DNA is TGCGCCAGCAGCTTAGAGGGTGATGGAGAAAAACTGTTTTTT. The rearrangement uses TRBV5-1 and TRBJ1-4; D gene unclear. The CDR3 length is 14 residues. Germline V gives CDR1 SGHRS, CDR2 YFSETQ. Trimming stripped 2 bases from V and 8 bases from J, with 13 bases between.

The rearrangement uses TRBV15 and TRBJ1-2; D not certain. Germline V CDR1 and CDR2: LNHNV, YYDKDF (reference sequence). V lost 0 bases to trimming and J lost 8 bases, with 10 bases between them. This CDR3 contains 13 residues. The CDR3 DNA is TGTGCCACCAGCAGAGAAGAACTAAGAGGCTACACCTTC. Its protein product is CATSREELRGYTF.

The rearrangement joins TRBV6-1 to TRBJ2-2; D may be TRBD1 or TRBD2 (6 bases each). Trimming removed 6 bases from V and 3 bases from J, with 14 bases in between. This CDR3 spans 15 amino acids. CDR1 is MNHNS and CDR2 is SASEGT in the germline V gene. CDR3 DNA: TGTGCCAGCAGGGGGGCGGGGCCTTACACCGGGGAGCTGTTTTTT. Its protein product is CASRGAGPYTGELFF.

The chain joins TRBV7-9 to TRBJ1-2; D unresolved. The germline V and J ends were trimmed by 0 bases and 8 bases, with 16 bases remaining between them. The CDR3 runs 15 residues. Germline CDR1 and CDR2: SEHNR and FQNEAQ (reference sequence). The CDR3 sequence: CASSLAAGGLGGYTF. The CDR3 DNA reads TGTGCCAGCAGCTTAGCCGCCGGAGGGCTAGGAGGCTACACCTTC.